Below are 17 T cell receptor beta chains sequenced from a single sample in a study of shared clonotypes between healthy human individuals (dated by TCRdb to about 2020). The library relied on the immunoSEQ multiplex PCR assay. The clones in this table, taken by TCRdb from immuneACCESS, are in-frame only. Not every clone is retained; where verified, under half of the shortfall comes from an unresolved V gene, and the cause of the rest is unknown. For this sample there are fewer than 400,000 clones; 74% appear just once. Of the sample, about a tenth is held by the ten largest clones. Sequences were obtained from memory CD4+ T cells sorted from blood. This sample's cell subset or site label indicates: CD45RA-negative fraction. All receptors derive from a man between 25 and 39 years old in good health.

The rearrangement links TRBV29-1 to TRBJ2-1; a weak D match, TRBD2 (6 bases). V was cut by 6 bases and J by 10 bases, with 16 bases left in between. From germline, CDR1 is SQVTM and CDR2 ANQGSEA. The length of the CDR3 is 12 residues. In DNA form, the CDR3 reads TGCAGCGTGGGAGCCATGGGAGGAGAGCAGTTCTTC. Amino acids: CSVGAMGGEQFF.

This clone has only a few counts. This chain joins TRBV15 and TRBJ1-1; D is unclear. Germline loops: CDR1 LNHNV, CDR2 YYDKDF (reference sequence). The CDR3 has 13 amino acids. The ends were cut back, 4 bases at V and 2 bases at J, with 8 bases in the middle. CDR3 DNA sequence: TGTGCCACCAGCATTTCGGTTAACACTGAAGCTTTCTTT. Residues: CATSISVNTEAFF.

The genes are TRBV14 and TRBJ1-2, with D possibly being TRBD1 (6 bases). Germline V gives CDR1 SGHDN, CDR2 FVKESK. The CDR3 has 14 amino acids. V lost 1 base and J 4 bases, leaving 10 bases between the germline ends. CDR3 DNA: TGTGCCAGCAGCCAAGTGACAGGTGGCTATGGCTACACCTTC. This sequence encodes CASSQVTGGYGYTF.

The table lists this clone with a few counts. The chain has TRBV5-1 and TRBJ2-5, with D unresolved. Per germline, CDR1 SGHRS and CDR2 YFSETQ. Trimming took 2 bases from V and 5 from J, leaving 10 bases between them. The CDR3 contains 13 residues. In DNA, the CDR3 is TGCGCCAGCAGCTTCTTTGGGGTTGAGACCCAGTACTTC. This encodes CASSFFGVETQYF.

The rearrangement uses TRBV6-5 and TRBJ2-7; a weak D match, TRBD2 (5 bases). Germline V gene sequence: CDR1 MNHEY, CDR2 SVGAGI. The CDR3 loop spans 14 amino acids. Trimming took 4 bases from V and 3 from J, leaving 13 bases between them. CDR3 sequence: CASSLGDTSYEQYF. CDR3 DNA: TGTGCCAGCAGTTTGGGAGACACCAGCTACGAGCAGTACTTC.

This clone occurred a few times. This sequence joins TRBV5-1 and TRBJ2-5, with 8 bases identical to TRBD2. The J segment lost 2 bases and the V segment lost 2 bases, leaving 5 bases of the junction unmatched. The germline V gene has CDR1 SGHRS and CDR2 YFSETQ. This CDR3 is 15 amino acids long. The CDR3, as DNA: TGCGCCAGCAGCTTACAAACTAGCGGTCAAGAGACCCAGTACTTC. This translates into CASSLQTSGQETQYF.

There are a few counts of this clone. The CDR3 DNA reads as TGTGCCAGCAGCCGGGGACAGGGGAGCACAGATACGCAGTATTTT. It is translated as CASSRGQGSTDTQYF. The chain joins TRBV5-4 to TRBJ2-3, with TRBD1 identical over 10 bases. CDR3 size: 15 residues. V lost 4 bases to trimming and J lost 0 bases; unmatched junction nucleotides: 2. Germline values: CDR1 SGHNT, CDR2 YYREEE (reference sequence).

This clone was picked up a small number of times. The chain employs TRBV27 and TRBJ2-3; D gene ambiguous. The CDR3 is 11 residues long. Germline values: CDR1 MNHEY, CDR2 SMNVEV (reference sequence). V lost 8 bases and J lost 4, with 7 bases in between. CDR3 region: CASGRADTQYF. DNA of the CDR3: TGTGCCAGCGGGCGCGCAGATACGCAGTATTTT.

The CDR3 spells CASSESSWDKNIQYF. The CDR3 DNA is TGTGCCAGCAGTGAAAGCTCGTGGGACAAAAACATTCAGTACTTC. The chain employs TRBV2 and TRBJ2-4; D gene ambiguous. Germline values: CDR1 SNHLY, CDR2 FYNNEI. CDR3 length: 15 residues. Trimming cost V 2 bases and J 3 bases, with 11 bases left between them.

The chain couples TRBV5-1 to TRBJ2-1; D not resolved. The CDR3 spans 15 residues. In germline, CDR1 is SGHRS, CDR2 YFSETQ. Deletions cut 5 bases from V and 0 bases from J, with 12 bases between. CDR3 residues: CASRPEGLSYNEQFF. CDR3 DNA: TGCGCCAGCAGACCAGAAGGGCTCTCCTACAATGAGCAGTTCTTC.

This clone was observed once. The rearrangement joins TRBV7-3 to TRBJ2-3, with D unclear. Between the trimmed V and J ends, which lost 4 bases and 2 bases, there was a span of 7 bases. CDR1 is SGHTA and CDR2 is FQGTGA in the germline V gene. This CDR3 spans 13 amino acids. The CDR3 DNA reads TGTGCCAGCAGCTCCGTAGACACAGATACGCAGTATTTT. Its translation: CASSSVDTDTQYF.

This clone was seen just once. The chain carries TRBV18 and TRBJ1-1; D gene uncertain. V lost 0 bases to trimming and J lost 1 base, with 9 bases between them. Germline CDR1 and CDR2: KGHSH and LQKENI. This CDR3 comprises 15 residues. The chain's CDR3 is CASSPPPGANTEAFF. The CDR3, as DNA: TGTGCCAGCTCACCACCGCCGGGTGCGAACACTGAAGCTTTCTTT.

The chain is built from TRBV16 and TRBJ1-1; TRBD1 is a possible D gene (5 bases). The length of the CDR3 is 13 residues. The germline V gene encodes CDR1 KGHSY and CDR2 FQNENV. Deletions cut 4 bases from V and 6 bases from J, with 12 bases between. The DNA of the CDR3 is TGTGCCAGCAGCCCGCTCGACAGCTCTGAAGCTTTCTTT. Encoded protein: CASSPLDSSEAFF.

The chain is built from TRBV9 and TRBJ2-7; D might be TRBD2 (6 bases). The CDR3 spans 14 residues. V lost 0 bases, J lost 3 bases, and 10 bases lay in between. CDR1 and CDR2 (germline): SGDLS, YYNGEE. The chain's CDR3 is CASSVARGGYEQYF. CDR3 in DNA: TGTGCCAGCAGCGTAGCGCGGGGCGGCTACGAGCAGTACTTC.

The genes are TRBV7-9 and TRBJ2-1; TRBD1 matches 7 bases. The germline V gene encodes CDR1 SEHNR and CDR2 FQNEAQ (reference sequence). CDR3 length: 14 amino acids. V gave up 0 bases and J gave up 6 bases; unmatched junction bases: 2. In DNA form, the CDR3 reads TGTGCCAGCAGCTTAGCGGCAGGGGGCAATGAGCAGTTCTTC. The encoded protein is CASSLAAGGNEQFF.

The chain carries TRBV4-3 and TRBJ2-3; 10 bases agree with TRBD2. The CDR3 loop spans 17 amino acids. V lost 0 bases to trimming and J lost 2 bases; unmatched junction nucleotides: 5. Germline V gene data show CDR1 as LGHNA and CDR2 as YSLEER. The CDR3 DNA is TGCGCCAGCAGCCAAGATGGGACTAGCGCCAACACAGATACGCAGTATTTT. Translation: CASSQDGTSANTDTQYF.

This chain links TRBV7-8 with TRBJ2-1; 12 bases map to TRBD2. Germline loops: CDR1 SGHVS, CDR2 FQNEAQ. This CDR3 is built from 16 residues. The junction had 15 bases not matched to a gene; V was cut back by 2 bases and J by 16 bases. CDR3 DNA sequence: TGTGCCAGCAGCTTATCAAACCCCGGACTAGCGGGACAGACTTTCTTC. Its translation: CASSLSNPGLAGQTFF.